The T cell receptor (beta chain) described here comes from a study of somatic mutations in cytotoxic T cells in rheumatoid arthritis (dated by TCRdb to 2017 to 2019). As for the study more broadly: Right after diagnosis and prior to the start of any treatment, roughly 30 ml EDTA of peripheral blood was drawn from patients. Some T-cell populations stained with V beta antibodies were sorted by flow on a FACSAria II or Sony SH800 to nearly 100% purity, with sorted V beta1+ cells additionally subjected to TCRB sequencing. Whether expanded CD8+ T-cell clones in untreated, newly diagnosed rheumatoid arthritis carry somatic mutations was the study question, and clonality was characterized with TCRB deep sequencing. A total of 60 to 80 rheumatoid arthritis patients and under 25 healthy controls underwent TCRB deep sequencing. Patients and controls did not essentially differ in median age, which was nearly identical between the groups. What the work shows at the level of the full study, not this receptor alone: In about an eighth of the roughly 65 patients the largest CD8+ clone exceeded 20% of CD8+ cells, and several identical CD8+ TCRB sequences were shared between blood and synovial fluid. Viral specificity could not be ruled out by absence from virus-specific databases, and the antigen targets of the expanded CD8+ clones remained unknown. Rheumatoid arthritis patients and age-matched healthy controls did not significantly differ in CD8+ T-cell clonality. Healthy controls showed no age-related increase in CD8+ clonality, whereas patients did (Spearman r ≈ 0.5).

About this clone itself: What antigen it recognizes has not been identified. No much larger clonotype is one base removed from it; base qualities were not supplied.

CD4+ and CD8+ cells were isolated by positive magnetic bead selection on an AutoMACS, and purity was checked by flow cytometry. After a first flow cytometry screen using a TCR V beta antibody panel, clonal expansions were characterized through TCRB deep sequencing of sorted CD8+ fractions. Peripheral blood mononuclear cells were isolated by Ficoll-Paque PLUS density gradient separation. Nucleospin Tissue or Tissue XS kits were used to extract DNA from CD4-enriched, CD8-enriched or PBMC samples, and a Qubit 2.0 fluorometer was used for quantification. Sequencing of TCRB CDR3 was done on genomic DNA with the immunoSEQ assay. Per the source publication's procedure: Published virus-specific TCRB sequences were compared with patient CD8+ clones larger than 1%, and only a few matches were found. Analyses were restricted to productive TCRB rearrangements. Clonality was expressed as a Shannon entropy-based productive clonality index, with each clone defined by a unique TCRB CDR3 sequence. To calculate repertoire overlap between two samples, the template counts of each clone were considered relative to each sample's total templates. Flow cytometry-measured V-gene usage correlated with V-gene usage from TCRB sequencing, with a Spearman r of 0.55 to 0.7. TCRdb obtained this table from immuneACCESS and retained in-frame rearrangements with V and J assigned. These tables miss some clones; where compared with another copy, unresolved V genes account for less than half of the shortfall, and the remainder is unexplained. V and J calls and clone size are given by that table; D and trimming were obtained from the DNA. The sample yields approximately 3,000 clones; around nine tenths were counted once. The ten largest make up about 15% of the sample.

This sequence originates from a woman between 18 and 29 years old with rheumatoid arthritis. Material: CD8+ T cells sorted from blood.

The CDR3 protein: CASSLYAGGNQPQHF. The nucleotide sequence is TGTGCCAGCAGTTTATACGCAGGGGGCAATCAGCCCCAGCATTTT. Recombination joined TRBV28 with TRBJ1-5; TRBD1 might be the D gene, on 6 matching bases. Taken from the germline V gene, the CDR1 and CDR2 loops are MDHEN and SYDVKM. Its CDR3 holds 15 amino acids, cysteine through phenylalanine. Just the 45-base CDR3 DNA is kept, in frame starting at base 1. Cut back by 1 base and 2 bases, the V and J ends lie 9 bases apart.